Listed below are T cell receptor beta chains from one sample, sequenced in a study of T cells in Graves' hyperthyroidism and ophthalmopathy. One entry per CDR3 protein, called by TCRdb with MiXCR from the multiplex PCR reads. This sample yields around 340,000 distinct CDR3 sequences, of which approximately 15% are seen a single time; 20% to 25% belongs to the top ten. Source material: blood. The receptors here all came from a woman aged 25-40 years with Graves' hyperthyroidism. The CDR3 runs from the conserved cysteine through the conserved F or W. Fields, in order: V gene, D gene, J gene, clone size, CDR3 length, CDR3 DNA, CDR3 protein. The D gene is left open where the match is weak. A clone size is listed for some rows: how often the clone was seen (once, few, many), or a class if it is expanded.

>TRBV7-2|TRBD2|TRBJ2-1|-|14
TGTGCCAGCAGCCCCAGCGGGAGGTACAATGAGCAGTTCTTC
CASSPSGRYNEQFF
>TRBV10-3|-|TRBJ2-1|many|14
TGTGCCATCAGATTAGAATGGGGGGACAATGAGCAGTTCTTC
CAIRLEWGDNEQFF
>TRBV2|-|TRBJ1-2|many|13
TGTGCCAGCAGTGATAGGGGCAGGGTTGGCTACACCTTC
CASSDRGRVGYTF
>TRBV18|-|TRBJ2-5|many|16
TGTGCCAGCTCACTTCCCGGGACTCCCTTTCAAGAGACCCAGTACTTC
CASSLPGTPFQETQYF
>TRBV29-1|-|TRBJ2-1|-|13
TGCAGCGTTGGTTTGGGGTTGGGAGATGAGCAGTTCTTC
CSVGLGLGDEQFF
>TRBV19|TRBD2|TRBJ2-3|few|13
TGTGCCAGTACGATTAGCGGGAAGGATACGCAGTATTTT
CASTISGKDTQYF
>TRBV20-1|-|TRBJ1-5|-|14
TGCAGTGCTAGTAGGTCAGGGAATAATCAGCCCCAGCATTTT
CSASRSGNNQPQHF
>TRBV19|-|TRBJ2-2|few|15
TGTGCCAGTAGTAAGGGCCTCGGGGTCACCGGGGAGCTGTTTTTT
CASSKGLGVTGELFF
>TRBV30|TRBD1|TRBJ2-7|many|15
TGTGCCTGGAGTGAAGAGGACAGGACCAAGCCGGAGCAGTACTTC
CAWSEEDRTKPEQYF
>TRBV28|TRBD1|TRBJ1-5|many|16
TGTGCCAGCAGTCCCGACAGGGGGGCTAGCAATCAGCCCCAGCATTTT
CASSPDRGASNQPQHF
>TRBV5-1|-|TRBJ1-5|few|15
TGCGCCAGCAGCTTGGCGCCGGGGGCCGATCAGCCCCAGCATTTT
CASSLAPGADQPQHF
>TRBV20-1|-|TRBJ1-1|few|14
TGCAGCCAATGGGGGGCCAGGCTGAACACTGAAGCTTTCTTT
CSQWGARLNTEAFF
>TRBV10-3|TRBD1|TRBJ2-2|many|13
TGTGCCATCAGGGTAGGACAGGCCGGGGAGCTGTTTTTT
CAIRVGQAGELFF
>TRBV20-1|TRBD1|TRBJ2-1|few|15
TGCAGTGCCCCCTCCGGGACAGGGGTCGACAATGAGCAGTTCTTC
CSAPSGTGVDNEQFF
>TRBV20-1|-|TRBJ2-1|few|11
TGCAGTGCTCGACTAGTTAATGAGCAGTTCTTC
CSARLVNEQFF
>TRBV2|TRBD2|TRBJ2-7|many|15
TGTGCCAGCAGGGTTCGCGGGAGAGGGCGGGACGAGCAGTACTTC
CASRVRGRGRDEQYF
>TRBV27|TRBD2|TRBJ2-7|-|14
TGTGCCAGCTCCCCTCTGGCGGGAGCCTACGAGCAGTACTTC
CASSPLAGAYEQYF
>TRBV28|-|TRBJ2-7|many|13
TGTGCCAGCAGTCCAACGGGGCCGCTCGAGCAGTACTTC
CASSPTGPLEQYF
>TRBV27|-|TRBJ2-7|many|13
TGTGCCAGCAGTTTCGGGGCGGACTACGAGCAGTACTTC
CASSFGADYEQYF
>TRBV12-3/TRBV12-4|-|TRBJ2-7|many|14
TGTGCCAGCAGTTTTCGCGGTGGTCCCAGGGAGCAGTACTTC
CASSFRGGPREQYF
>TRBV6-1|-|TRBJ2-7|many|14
TGTGCCAGCAGCACCGAAGGGGGGCCCTACGAGCAGTACTTC
CASSTEGGPYEQYF
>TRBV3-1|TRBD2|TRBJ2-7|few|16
TGTGCCAGCAGCCGGGGAGTAGCGGGAGCACTCTACGAGCAGTACTTC
CASSRGVAGALYEQYF
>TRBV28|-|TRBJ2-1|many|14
TGTGCCAGCAGTTTATTGCAGCAGCTCAATGAGCAGTTCTTC
CASSLLQQLNEQFF
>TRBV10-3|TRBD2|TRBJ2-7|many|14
TGTGCCATCAGTACTAGCGGGATACGGTACGAGCAGTACTTC
CAISTSGIRYEQYF
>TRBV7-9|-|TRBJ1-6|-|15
TGTGCCAGCAGCTTCGCGGGATCCTATAATTCACCCCTCCACTTT
CASSFAGSYNSPLHF
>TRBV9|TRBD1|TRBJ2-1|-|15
TGTGCCAGCAGCGACCGGGACAGGGCCTACAATGAGCAGTTCTTC
CASSDRDRAYNEQFF
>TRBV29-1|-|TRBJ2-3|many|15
TGCAGCGTTGTCGGGGGAGGTTTCTTAACAGATACGCAGTATTTT
CSVVGGGFLTDTQYF
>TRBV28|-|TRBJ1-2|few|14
TGTGCCAGCAGTTTTCAAGGTGTGGCCTATGGCTACACCTTC
CASSFQGVAYGYTF
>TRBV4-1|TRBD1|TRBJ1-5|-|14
TGCGCCAGCAGCCAAGATCCAGGGGGCGAGCCCCAGCATTTT
CASSQDPGGEPQHF
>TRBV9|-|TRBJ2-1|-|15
TGTGCCAGCAGCGTAGAGGGACTGAGTACGAATGAGCAGTTCTTC
CASSVEGLSTNEQFF
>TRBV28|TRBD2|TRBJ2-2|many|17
TGTGCCAGCAGTTCCACCGGACTAGCGGGCTCCACCGGGGAGCTGTTTTTT
CASSSTGLAGSTGELFF